The 4 T cell receptor beta chains below all came from one sample that was sequenced in a study of T cell repertoires in cytomegalovirus infection. One entry per CDR3 protein, called by TCRdb with MiXCR from the reads. The sample has some 940,000 distinct CDR3 sequences, roughly 31% seen once. No antigens are known for them. The sample here was cultured CD8+ T cells from PBMCs, taken from culture after CMV antigen stimulation. All receptors come from a human donor in good health (CMV status not recorded). Some clones in this sample may be carry-over from other donors' samples.

CDR3 amino acids: CSAREGILPGVYEQYF. In nucleotides, the CDR3 is TGCAGTGCTAGAGAGGGAATACTCCCGGGGGTTTACGAGCAGTACTTC. The J gene is TRBJ2-7, the V gene TRBV20-1, with D tentatively TRBD2 (6 bases). This CDR3 region has 16 residues. The V end lost 0 bases, the J end lost 4 bases, and 19 bases lay between the germline ends. In germline, CDR1 is DFQATT, CDR2 SNEGSKA (reference sequence).

Only a few counts were recorded for this clonotype. The V call is TRBV13, the J call TRBJ2-7; D not resolved. Germline values: CDR1 PRHDT, CDR2 FYEKMQ (reference sequence). This CDR3 has 12 residues. V lost 5 bases, J lost 6 bases, and 11 bases lay in between. CDR3 coding DNA: TGTGCCAGCAGCCAGGACGGTTCCGAGCAGTACTTC. Amino acids: CASSQDGSEQYF.

Regarding this clonotype: A much larger clone sits a single nucleotide away, making a read error possible. This chain links TRBV7-2 with TRBJ1-2; D is ambiguous. The CDR3 loop spans 16 amino acids. The germline gives CDR1 SGHTA, CDR2 FQGNSA. The CDR3 protein is CANSAPPRTLSYGYTF. The CDR3 DNA sequence: TGTGCCAACAGCGCCCCTCCGAGAACCCTTTCATATGGCTACACCTTC.

J is TRBJ1-1 and V is TRBV6-2 or TRBV6-3, with D uncertain. This CDR3 is built from 12 residues. The germline gives CDR1 MNHEY, CDR2 SVGEGT. With 0 bases removed from V and 9 bases from J, the gap between germline ends came to 8 bases. The CDR3 sequence is CASSYSPGKAFF. CDR3 in DNA: TGTGCCAGCAGTTACTCGCCGGGGAAAGCTTTCTTT.